Listed here are 16 T cell receptor beta chains from one sample, sequenced in a study of blood T cell repertoires in COVID-19. The table came from immunoSEQ multiplex PCR; TCRdb's copy has only in-frame clones and leaves some out. This sample has roughly 300,000 clones, with 92% found just once. Input material: PBMCs or T cells enriched from blood (not recorded which). All receptors derive from a woman in her twenties or thirties who had recovered from COVID-19.

V is TRBV28 and J is TRBJ1-2, with 7 bases fitting TRBD1. Per the germline V gene, CDR1 is MDHEN and CDR2 is SYDVKM. The CDR3 sequence is 12 residues long. V lost 3 bases and J lost 7; bases outside the gene matches: 2. CDR3 DNA sequence: TGTGCCAGCAGTTTCGACAGGGCTGGCTACACCTTC. Its translation is CASSFDRAGYTF.

This clone was counted between two and nine times. The CDR3 reads CASSGVGASNQPQHF. DNA for the CDR3: TGTGCCAGCAGTGGGGTGGGGGCCAGCAATCAGCCCCAGCATTTT. The V call is TRBV2, the J call TRBJ1-5; the D gene is possibly TRBD1 (6 bases). This CDR3 has 15 residues. V dropped 4 bases and J dropped 1 base, with 11 bases sitting between them. The V gene's germline CDR1 is SNHLY and CDR2 FYNNEI. Filled out from reference TRBV2 and TRBJ1-5, the complete variable domain reads EPEVTQTPSHQVTQMGQEVILRCVPISNHLYFYWYRQILGQKVEFLVSFYNNEISEKSEIFDDQFSVERPDGSNFTLKIRSTKLEDSAMYFCASSGVGASNQPQHFGDGTRLSIL.

This clone was detected once. The rearrangement uses TRBV9 and TRBJ2-5, with D maybe TRBD2 (7 bases). The CDR3 is made up of 15 amino acids. Germline V CDR1 and CDR2: SGDLS, YYNGEE. V lost 0 bases to trimming and J lost 3 bases, with 12 bases between them. CDR3 bases: TGTGCCAGCAGCGTAGCGGCGGGGGCGAAAGAGACCCAGTACTTC. This translates into CASSVAAGAKETQYF.

The CDR3 region is CASTQTGASNQPQHF. The CDR3, as DNA: TGCGCCAGCACCCAGACAGGGGCGAGCAATCAGCCCCAGCATTTT. The gene calls are TRBV4-1 and TRBJ1-5; 8 bases are shared with TRBD1. After removal of 7 bases from V and 1 base from J, the junction contained 6 bases not matched to a gene. Germline CDR1 reads MGHRA; CDR2 reads YSYEKL. The CDR3 totals 15 residues.

This chain connects TRBV28 to TRBJ1-3, with 8 bases lining up with TRBD1. Trimming at V came to 6 bases and at J to 4 bases, leaving 8 bases not matched to a gene. Germline V CDR1 and CDR2: MDHEN, SYDVKM. This CDR3 region has 15 residues. This CDR3 reads CASSAARTGGNTIYF. As DNA, the CDR3 is TGTGCCAGCAGCGCCGCCAGGACAGGGGGAAACACCATATATTTT.

CDR3 amino acids: CASSQDFRGSSYEQYF. CDR3 coding DNA: TGCGCCAGCAGCCAAGATTTCCGCGGGAGCTCCTACGAGCAGTACTTC. The chain recombines TRBV4-3 with TRBJ2-7; 7 bases map to TRBD2. Germline CDR1 reads LGHNA; CDR2 reads YSLEER. V shed 0 bases, J shed 0 bases, and the junction held 5 bases outside the gene matches. This CDR3 has 16 amino acids.

This clone was recorded a few times. The genes are TRBV7-8 and TRBJ2-3, with TRBD1 as a possible D gene (5 bases). The V and J ends lost 1 base and 7 bases respectively, with 15 bases between them. The length of the CDR3 is 15 residues. Germline V gene data show CDR1 as SGHVS and CDR2 as FQNEAQ. This chain's CDR3 is CASSLGTYLSYTQYF. CDR3 in DNA: TGTGCCAGCAGCTTAGGGACATACTTATCTTATACGCAGTATTTT.

This sequence joins TRBV6-5 and TRBJ1-2; no clear D gene. This CDR3 comprises 14 residues. Germline loops: CDR1 MNHEY, CDR2 SVGAGI. V lost 3 bases and J 2 bases, leaving 10 bases between the germline ends. The CDR3 protein is CASSYQAGNYGYTF. For the CDR3, the DNA is TGTGCCAGCAGTTATCAGGCAGGCAACTATGGCTACACCTTC.

This chain links TRBV9 with TRBJ2-1, with 7 bases fitting TRBD2. The CDR3 consists of 16 residues. Germline V lookup: CDR1 SGDLS, CDR2 YYNGEE. J lost 7 bases, V lost 4 bases, and 14 bases had no gene match. The CDR3 loop reads CASSPMGGGNLNEQFF. CDR3 nucleotide sequence: TGTGCCAGCAGCCCGATGGGCGGGGGAAACTTAAATGAGCAGTTCTTC.

This chain uses TRBV14 with TRBJ2-3, with a tentative D call TRBD1 (6 bases). This CDR3 contains 17 residues. V was shortened by 0 bases and J by 2 bases, with 15 bases between the two germline ends. The germline V gene encodes CDR1 SGHDN and CDR2 FVKESK. The CDR3 DNA reads as TGTGCCAGCAGCCAAGACTTAAGGACAGTTAACACAGATACGCAGTATTTT. Encoded protein: CASSQDLRTVNTDTQYF. Filled out from reference TRBV14 and TRBJ2-3, the complete variable domain reads EAGVTQFPSHSVIEKGQTVTLRCDPISGHDNLYWYRRVMGKEIKFLLHFVKESKQDESGMPNNRFLAERTGGTYSTLKVQPAELEDSGVYFCASSQDLRTVNTDTQYFGPGTRLTVL.

The chain carries TRBV7-2 and TRBJ1-6; D unresolved. V lost 1 base to trimming and J lost 0 bases, with 10 bases between them. There are 17 residues in the CDR3. Germline V gene sequence: CDR1 SGHTA, CDR2 FQGNSA. The CDR3 loop is CASSLGAKSSYNSPLHF. The CDR3 region has the DNA TGTGCCAGCAGCTTAGGGGCCAAGAGCTCCTATAATTCACCCCTCCACTTT.

The chain combines TRBV18 with TRBJ2-3; D remains unclear. Trimming removed 0 bases from V and 9 bases from J, with 7 bases in between. Per the germline V gene, CDR1 is KGHSH and CDR2 is LQKENI. The CDR3 contains 12 residues. This CDR3 is CASSPPTGTQYF. The CDR3 DNA sequence: TGTGCCAGCTCACCACCGACCGGGACGCAGTATTTT.

This clone has a handful of counts. This sequence joins TRBV28 and TRBJ1-1; 10 nucleotides agree with TRBD1. CDR1 MDHEN and CDR2 SYDVKM come from the germline V gene. There are 15 residues in the CDR3. V dropped 6 bases and J dropped 8; count of bases not matched to a gene: 12. The CDR3 DNA follows: TGTGCCAGCAGGGAACTGGGACAGGGGCTACTGGAAGCTTTCTTT. It codes for CASRELGQGLLEAFF.

V gene TRBV7-3 combines with J gene TRBJ1-2; TRBD1 aligns across 7 bases. This CDR3 is built from 15 residues. The trim removed 5 bases at V and 0 bases at J, leaving 6 bases unmatched. Germline loops: CDR1 SGHTA, CDR2 FQGTGA. The CDR3: CASSPSGTANYGYTF. DNA of the CDR3: TGTGCCAGCAGCCCCTCCGGGACAGCTAACTATGGCTACACCTTC.

The chain links TRBV7-9 to TRBJ1-1; tentatively, D is TRBD1 (5 bases). V lost 5 bases and J 4 bases, leaving 11 bases between the germline ends. This CDR3 has 13 amino acids. From germline, CDR1 is SEHNR and CDR2 FQNEAQ (reference sequence). The CDR3, as DNA: TGTGCCAGCAGCCGGCAGGGTAGCACTGAAGCTTTCTTT. The encoded protein is CASSRQGSTEAFF.

The V gene is TRBV28, the J gene TRBJ1-5; the D is unclear. The CDR3 is 13 amino acids. The ends were cut back, 6 bases at V and 5 bases at J, with 11 bases in the middle. Germline assignment: CDR1 MDHEN and CDR2 SYDVKM. The CDR3 DNA follows: TGTGCCAGCAGGGTCCAGGAATATCAGCCCCAGCATTTT. Protein product: CASRVQEYQPQHF.